The rows below give T cell receptor beta chains drawn from one sample of a study of glioma-infiltrating T cells after dendritic cell vaccination. Using immunoSEQ multiplex PCR, the repertoire was profiled, and TCRdb retains in-frame clones only, with some absent. The data contain about 64,000 clones, roughly four fifths of them singletons. Sequenced here: blood, sampled before dendritic cell vaccination. The source is a human donor with glioblastoma. Each CDR3 is given with its conserved first and last residue. The D gene is left open where the match is weak. Clone size is stated in some rows and not others, as once, few, many or a class when expanded.

j_gene | v_gene | d_gene | abundance | CDR3nt | CDR3aa
TRBJ2-3 | TRBV7-2 | TRBD2 | . | TGTGCCAGCAGCTTAGCGCCTAGCGGGGGAGCAGATACGCAGTATTTT | CASSLAPSGGADTQYF
TRBJ1-1 | TRBV28 | TRBD1 | . | TGTGCCAGCAGTTTAGGGGGGTGGACAGGTCTTGGTGGTGAAGCTTTCTTT | CASSLGGWTGLGGEAFF
TRBJ2-2 | TRBV7-2 | . | . | TGTGCCAGCAGCTTAATTGCGTACGGGGAGCTGTTTTTT | CASSLIAYGELFF
TRBJ1-2 | TRBV28 | . | . | TGTGCCAGCAGCCGGGGCCGGGGGAGAGGCTACACCTTC | CASSRGRGRGYTF
TRBJ2-5 | TRBV29-1 | . | . | TGCAGCGGGGCACAGAAGGAGACCCAGTACTTC | CSGAQKETQYF
TRBJ2-7 | TRBV5-4 | . | few | TGTGCCAGCAGCACGGACATTTCCGAGCAGTACTTC | CASSTDISEQYF
TRBJ1-1 | TRBV7-9 | . | . | TGTGCCAGCAGCGTCGGCACTGAAGCTTTCTTT | CASSVGTEAFF
TRBJ2-3 | TRBV30 | . | . | TGTGCCTGGAGTGTACCCGGAGCCGCTAGCACAGATACGCAGTATTTT | CAWSVPGAASTDTQYF
TRBJ1-5 | TRBV6-5 | . | . | TGTGCCAGCAGTTACTCCCTAGTGAGCAATCAGCCCCAGCATTTT | CASSYSLVSNQPQHF
TRBJ2-3 | TRBV7-9 | . | . | TGTGCCAGCAGCCCCCCAAGGTGGGGGGTGAAAACAGATACGCAGTATTTT | CASSPPRWGVKTDTQYF
TRBJ2-1 | TRBV9 | TRBD2 | . | TGTGCCAGCAGCCCCGGGACTAGCGGGGGGTGGGAGTTCTTC | CASSPGTSGGWEFF
TRBJ2-7 | TRBV19 | . | . | TGTGCCAGTAGTCTCTCCCTGGTCAGGGATGGGGTCCACGAGCAGTACTTC | CASSLSLVRDGVHEQYF
TRBJ2-7 | TRBV2 | . | . | TGTGCCAGCAGTGAAATGGCTTACGAGCAGTACTTC | CASSEMAYEQYF
TRBJ1-2 | TRBV4-2 | TRBD1 | . | TGTGCCAGCAGCCAAGACCACGACAGGGAATACGGCTACACCTTC | CASSQDHDREYGYTF
TRBJ1-3 | TRBV15 | . | . | TGTGCCACCAGCAAGGGAGGGGTTGGAAACACCATATATTTT | CATSKGGVGNTIYF
TRBJ1-2 | TRBV7-6 | . | few | TGTGCCAGCAGCGCAAGACAGTTTGACTATGGCTACACCTTC | CASSARQFDYGYTF
TRBJ1-2 | TRBV4-1 | . | . | TGCGCCAGCAGCTCTCGGACAGACGGCTACACCTTC | CASSSRTDGYTF
TRBJ1-5 | TRBV19 | . | . | TGTGCCAGTATTGGACAGCCCTATAGCAATCAGCCCCAGCATTTT | CASIGQPYSNQPQHF